The clone carrying this T cell receptor (beta chain) was seen a few times. Its antigen remains unknown. This specimen includes other DNA sequences encoding the same CDR3. This sample is part of a study of cytomegalovirus exposure and HLA in healthy donors. Study information: The Caucasian-associated ancestry cluster contained about four fifths of the 398 genotyped donors.

Findings and limits, study-wide: Some public TCRs appeared in many individuals, while most sequences were rare.

The PCR was carried out with 60 Vbeta primers and 13 Jbeta primers. The repertoire was sequenced with immunoSEQ multiplex PCR; TCRdb's copy has only in-frame clones and lacks some. The sample lists under 150,000 clones; over 60% were seen once. V was clipped by 6 bases and J by 0 bases; unmatched bases: 6. CDR1 is LNHDA, CDR2 SQIVND, per germline (reference sequence). This CDR3 spans 17 amino acids. At collection, donors were nominally healthy, but unrecorded immune exposures were probable. The chain couples TRBV19 to TRBJ1-5, with TRBD1 identical over 12 bases. The sequenced material came from PBMCs. The clonotype originates from a man younger than 30 in good health and CMV-seropositive. CDR3 sequence: CASRPGQGAYSNQPQHF. The CDR3 DNA reads TGTGCCAGTAGGCCGGGACAGGGGGCGTATAGCAATCAGCCCCAGCATTTT. The whole variable domain, filled in from reference TRBV19 and TRBJ1-5, reads DGGITQSPKYLFRKEGQNVTLSCEQNLNHDAMYWYRQDPGQGLRLIYYSQIVNDFQKGDIAEGYSVSREKKESFPLTVTSAQKNPTAFYLCASRPGQGAYSNQPQHFGDGTRLSIL.